This T cell receptor beta chain comes out of a study of cytomegalovirus exposure and HLA in healthy donors. Regarding this clone: Its antigen is not known.

Germline-derived CDR1 and CDR2 are SGHTA and FQGTGA. The CDR3 contains 14 residues. With 5 bases removed from V and 7 bases from J, the gap between germline ends came to 16 bases. Broader study findings: Among TCR beta chains, those listed as cytomegalovirus-associated numbered about 160.

Some clones are missing from TCRdb's copy, which holds only in-frame ones; the method was immunoSEQ multiplex PCR. The table lists some 140,000 clones, 75% to 90% of them singletons, with more than 20% in the top ten. This TCR came from a man aged 18-30 years in good health and CMV-seropositive. The specimen sequenced was PBMCs. V usage is TRBV7-3 and J usage is TRBJ2-3, with D tentatively TRBD1 (6 bases). CDR3 sequence reads: CASSPTGGQNTQYF. For the CDR3, the DNA is TGTGCCAGCAGCCCCACTGGGGGCCAAAATACGCAGTATTTT.